These 6 T cell receptor beta chains were sequenced from one sample in a study of cytomegalovirus exposure and HLA in healthy donors. Primers for the PCR totalled 60 Vbeta and 13 Jbeta. Repertoires were generated with immunoSEQ multiplex PCR, while TCRdb's copy carries only in-frame clones and drops some. The data show about 110,000 clones, over 65% seen once. Sample: PBMCs. The receptors stem from a middle-aged man in good health and CMV-seropositive.

The chain combines TRBV7-2 with TRBJ1-6; D is ambiguous. The CDR3 has 13 residues. V was trimmed by 3 bases and J by 8 bases, leaving 8 bases between them. Germline V gives CDR1 SGHTA, CDR2 FQGNSA. The CDR3 coding sequence is TGTGCCAGCAGCTTTCTCCGGGATTCACCCCTCCACTTT. Encoded protein: CASSFLRDSPLHF.

This clone was seen only a few times. This rearrangement joins TRBV4-3 to TRBJ1-1, with 8 bases fitting TRBD1. This CDR3 is built from 15 residues. With 4 bases clipped from V and 1 base from J, the junction kept 5 bases outside the gene matches. Germline V lookup: CDR1 LGHNA, CDR2 YSLEER. The CDR3 sequence is CASSPGQGPNTEAFF. DNA of the CDR3: TGCGCCAGCAGCCCCGGACAGGGACCGAACACTGAAGCTTTCTTT.

The rearrangement links TRBV12-5 to TRBJ2-7; 9 nucleotides match TRBD1. The CDR3 has 15 amino acids. In germline, CDR1 is LGHNT, CDR2 FRNRAP. V shed 3 bases and J 7 bases; nucleotides not matched to a gene: 10. This chain's CDR3 is CASGFIPGQGREQYF. CDR3 sequence (DNA): TGTGCTAGTGGTTTCATTCCTGGACAGGGGAGAGAGCAGTACTTC.

The chain has TRBV9 and TRBJ2-7; 15 bases map to TRBD2. The CDR3 runs 15 residues. Germline loops: CDR1 SGDLS, CDR2 YYNGEE. J gave up 6 bases and V 3 bases, and 4 bases lay outside the gene matches. CDR3 DNA: TGTGCCAGCAGCGCCTCGGGACTAGCGGGGGGCGAGCAGTACTTC. Translation: CASSASGLAGGEQYF. Together with reference TRBV9 and TRBJ2-7, the CDR3 gives the full variable domain: DSGVTQTPKHLITATGQRVTLRCSPRSGDLSVYWYQQSLDQGLQFLIQYYNGEERAKGNILERFSAQQFPDLHSELNLSSLELGDSALYFCASSASGLAGGEQYFGPGTRLTVT.

As concerns this clone: Other DNA variants within this sample encode the same CDR3. This sequence joins TRBV11-3 and TRBJ2-2; D remains unclear. CDR3 length: 12 amino acids. The V and J ends lost 5 bases and 4 bases respectively, with 5 bases between them. The germline gives CDR1 SGHNT, CDR2 YENEEA. The CDR3 DNA reads TGTGCCAGCAGCCCGAGCACCGGGGAGCTGTTTTTT. The encoded protein is CASSPSTGELFF.

This chain links TRBV7-6 with TRBJ1-3; D might be TRBD1 (6 bases). Trimming pared 4 bases from V and 1 base from J, leaving 17 bases between. The CDR3 totals 17 residues. Germline-derived CDR1 and CDR2 are SGHVS and FNYEAQ. CDR3 in amino acids: CASSSRQGRESGNTIYF. CDR3 nucleotide sequence: TGTGCCAGCAGCTCCCGCCAGGGGAGGGAATCTGGAAACACCATATATTTT.